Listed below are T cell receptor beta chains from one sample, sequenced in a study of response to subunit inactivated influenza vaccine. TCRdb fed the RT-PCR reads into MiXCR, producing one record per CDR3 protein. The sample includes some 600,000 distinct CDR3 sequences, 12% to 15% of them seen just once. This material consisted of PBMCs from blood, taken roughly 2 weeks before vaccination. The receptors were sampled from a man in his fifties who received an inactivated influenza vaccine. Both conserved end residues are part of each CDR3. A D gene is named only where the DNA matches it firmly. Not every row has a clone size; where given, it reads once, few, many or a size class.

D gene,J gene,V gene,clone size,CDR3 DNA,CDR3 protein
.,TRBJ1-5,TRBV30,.,TGTGCCTGGACTTACAACTCAAGGAATCAGCCCCAGCATTTT,CAWTYNSRNQPQHF
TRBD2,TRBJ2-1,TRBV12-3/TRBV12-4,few,TGTGCCAGCAGGTTAGCGGGAAGGTACAATGAGCAGTTCTTC,CASRLAGRYNEQFF
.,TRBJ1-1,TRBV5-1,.,TGCGCCAGCAGCTTAACCCTTCGCGGGAACACTGAAGCTTTCTTT,CASSLTLRGNTEAFF
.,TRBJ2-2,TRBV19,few,TGTGCCAGTAGTATTATTTGGCCGGGTCTGAACACCGGGGAGCTGTTTTTT,CASSIIWPGLNTGELFF
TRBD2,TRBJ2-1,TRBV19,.,TGTGCCAGTAGTACCGATACCGGGACTAGGAGGTTCTTC,CASSTDTGTRRFF
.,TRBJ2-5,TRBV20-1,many,TGCAGTGCTACCGACTCGGGGGGGCCAGGGGGAGAGACCCAGTACTTC,CSATDSGGPGGETQYF
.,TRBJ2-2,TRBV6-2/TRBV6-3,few,TGTGCCAGCAGTTTTGGCAGGGCGAACACCGGGGAGCTGTTTTTT,CASSFGRANTGELFF
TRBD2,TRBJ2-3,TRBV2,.,TGTGCCAGCAGTGAAGGGGGACTAGCGGGAGTCACGCAGTATTTT,CASSEGGLAGVTQYF
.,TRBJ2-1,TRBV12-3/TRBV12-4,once,TGTGCCAGCAGTTTACGGGATCGGGCGTTCTTC,CASSLRDRAFF
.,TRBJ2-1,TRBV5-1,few,TGCGCCAGCAGCTTCGGGGCGAAAGTCAATGAGCAGTTCTTC,CASSFGAKVNEQFF
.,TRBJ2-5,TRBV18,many,TGTGCCAGCTCACCAGGTGCAGGAGTTGGTGAGACCCAGTACTTC,CASSPGAGVGETQYF
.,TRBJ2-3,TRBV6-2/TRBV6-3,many,TGTGCCAGCAGCCAAGTCGGTACGCAGTATTTT,CASSQVGTQYF
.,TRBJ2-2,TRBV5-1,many,TGCGCCAGCAGCTTCCCAGGGGGGTCCACCGGGGAGCTGTTTTTT,CASSFPGGSTGELFF
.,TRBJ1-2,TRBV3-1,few,TGTGCCAGCAGCCCTAGGATGGGAGGGACCGGTGGCTACACCTTC,CASSPRMGGTGGYTF
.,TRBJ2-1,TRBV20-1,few,TGCAGTGCGACATCGAGCGGGCCATCCTACAATGAGCAGTTCTTC,CSATSSGPSYNEQFF
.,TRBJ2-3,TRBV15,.,TGTGCCACCAGCAGAGGTCGAGGGGGCGGGGGTCCAGATACGCAGTATTTT,CATSRGRGGGGPDTQYF
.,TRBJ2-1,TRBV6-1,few,TGTGCCAGCTCCCGACAGGTCAATGAGCAGTTCTTC,CASSRQVNEQFF
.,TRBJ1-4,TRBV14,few,TGTGCCAGCAGCCAAGACCCCGGACCGTCTGAAAAACTGTTTTTT,CASSQDPGPSEKLFF
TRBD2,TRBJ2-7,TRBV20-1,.,TGCAGTGCGGATGGACTAGCGGGAGAATACGAGCAGTACTTC,CSADGLAGEYEQYF
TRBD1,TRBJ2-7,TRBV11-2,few,TGTGCCAGCAGCCCCATTCGCAGGGGGCCGTACGAGCAGTACTTC,CASSPIRRGPYEQYF
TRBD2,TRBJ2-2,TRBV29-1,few,TGCAGCGCGAACTCGGGGGGGCCAAACACCGGGGAGCTGTTTTTT,CSANSGGPNTGELFF
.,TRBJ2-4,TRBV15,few,TGTGCCACCAGCAGAGATCAGGGGGCCAAAAACATTCAGTACTTC,CATSRDQGAKNIQYF
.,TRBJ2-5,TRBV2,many,TGTGCCAGCAGTGTTGAGAGAGGAGAGACCCAGTACTTC,CASSVERGETQYF
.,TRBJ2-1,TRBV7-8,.,TGTGCCAGCAGCTTGCTTAGGGAGGTTGGCAATGAGCAGTTCTTC,CASSLLREVGNEQFF
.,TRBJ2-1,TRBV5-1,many,TGCGCCAGCAGCTTGACTAACAATGAGCAGTTCTTC,CASSLTNNEQFF
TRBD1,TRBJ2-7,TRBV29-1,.,TGCAGCGTTGAGGCAGGGGGTACCTACGAGCAGTACTTC,CSVEAGGTYEQYF
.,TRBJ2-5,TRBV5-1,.,TGCGCCAGCAGCCGCTCCCCATCAGGGCGCCGAGAGACCCAGTACTTC,CASSRSPSGRRETQYF
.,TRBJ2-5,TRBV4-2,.,TGTGCCAGCAGCCAAGATGCAGTCGGCGAGACCCAGTACTTC,CASSQDAVGETQYF
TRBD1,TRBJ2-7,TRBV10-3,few,TGTGCCATAAGACCGACTGGACAGGAAAGCTCCTACGAGCAGTACTTC,CAIRPTGQESSYEQYF
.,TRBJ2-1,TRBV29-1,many,TGCAGCGTTGGTGGTTTGACGGGAGCGGTTGAGCAGTTCTTC,CSVGGLTGAVEQFF
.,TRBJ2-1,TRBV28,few,TGTGCCAGCAGCCCCCTCTGGAGCGGTGACTACAATGAGCAGTTCTTC,CASSPLWSGDYNEQFF
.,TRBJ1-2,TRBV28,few,TGTGCCAGCAGTTCTCAGGGTATAGCATATGGCTACACCTTC,CASSSQGIAYGYTF
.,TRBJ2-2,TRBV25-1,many,TGTGCCAGCAGTGAACAGGGAAGGAACACCGGGGAGCTGTTTTTT,CASSEQGRNTGELFF
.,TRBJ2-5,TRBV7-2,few,TGTGCCAGCAGCTTAGAACAGGGGAGGCAAGAGACCCAGTACTTC,CASSLEQGRQETQYF
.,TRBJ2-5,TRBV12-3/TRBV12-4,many,TGTGCCAGCAGTTTTAGGGGAGAGACCCAGTACTTC,CASSFRGETQYF
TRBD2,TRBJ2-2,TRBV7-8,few,TGTGCCAGCAGCTTTGCCGGGGGGGGGCCGGACACCGGGGAGCTGTTTTTT,CASSFAGGGPDTGELFF
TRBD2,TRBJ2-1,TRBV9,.,TGTGCCAGCAGCGTTAGCGGGCGCAGTTCCTACAATGAGCAGTTCTTC,CASSVSGRSSYNEQFF
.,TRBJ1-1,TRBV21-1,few,TGTGCCAGCTTAAACATCTTAGACAGGGAAGCTTTCTTT,CASLNILDREAFF